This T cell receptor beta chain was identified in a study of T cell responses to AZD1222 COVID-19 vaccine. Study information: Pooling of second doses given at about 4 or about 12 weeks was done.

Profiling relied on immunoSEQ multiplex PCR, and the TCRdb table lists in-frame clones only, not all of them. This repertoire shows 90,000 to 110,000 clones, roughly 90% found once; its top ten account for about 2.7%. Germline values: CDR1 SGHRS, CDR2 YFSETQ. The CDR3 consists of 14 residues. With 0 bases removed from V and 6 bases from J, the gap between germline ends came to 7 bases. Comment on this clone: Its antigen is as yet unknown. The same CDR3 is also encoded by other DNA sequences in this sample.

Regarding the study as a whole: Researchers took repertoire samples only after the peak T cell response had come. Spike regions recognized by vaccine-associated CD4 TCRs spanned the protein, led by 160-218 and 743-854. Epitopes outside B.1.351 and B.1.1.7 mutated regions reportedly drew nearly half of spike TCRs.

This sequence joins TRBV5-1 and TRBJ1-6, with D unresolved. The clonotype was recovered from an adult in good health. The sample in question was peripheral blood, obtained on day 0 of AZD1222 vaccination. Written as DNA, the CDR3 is TGCGCCAGCAGCTTGGGACGGGGTAATTCACCCCTCCACTTT. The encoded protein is CASSLGRGNSPLHF.